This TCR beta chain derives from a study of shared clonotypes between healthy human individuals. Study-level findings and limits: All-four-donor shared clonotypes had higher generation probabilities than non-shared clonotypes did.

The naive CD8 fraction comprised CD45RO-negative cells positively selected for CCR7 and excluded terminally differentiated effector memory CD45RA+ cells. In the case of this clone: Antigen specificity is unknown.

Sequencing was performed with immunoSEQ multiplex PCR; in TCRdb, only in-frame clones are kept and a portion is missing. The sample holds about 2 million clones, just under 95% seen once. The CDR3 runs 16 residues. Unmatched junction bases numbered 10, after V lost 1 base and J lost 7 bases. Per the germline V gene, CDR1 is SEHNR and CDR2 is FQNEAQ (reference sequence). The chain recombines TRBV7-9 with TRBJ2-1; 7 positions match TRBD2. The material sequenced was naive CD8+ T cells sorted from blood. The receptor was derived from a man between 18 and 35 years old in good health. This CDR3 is CASSLGVAGTLNEQFF. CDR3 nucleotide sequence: TGTGCCAGCAGCTTAGGAGTAGCGGGTACGTTAAATGAGCAGTTCTTC.